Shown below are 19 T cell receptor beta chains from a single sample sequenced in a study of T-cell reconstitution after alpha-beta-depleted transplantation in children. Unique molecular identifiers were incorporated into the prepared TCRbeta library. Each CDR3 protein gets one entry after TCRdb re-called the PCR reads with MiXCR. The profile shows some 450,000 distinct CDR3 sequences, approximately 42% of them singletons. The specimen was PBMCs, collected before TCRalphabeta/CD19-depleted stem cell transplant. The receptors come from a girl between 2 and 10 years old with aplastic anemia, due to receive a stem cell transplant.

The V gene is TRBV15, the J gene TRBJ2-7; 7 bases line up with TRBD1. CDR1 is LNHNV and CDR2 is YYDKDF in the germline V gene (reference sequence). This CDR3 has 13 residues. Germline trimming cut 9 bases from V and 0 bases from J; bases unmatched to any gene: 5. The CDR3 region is CATGGASSYEQYF. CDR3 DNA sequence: TGTGCCACAGGGGGCGCGAGCTCCTACGAGCAGTACTTC. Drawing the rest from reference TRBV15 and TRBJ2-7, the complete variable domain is DAMVIQNPRYQVTQFGKPVTLSCSQTLNHNVMYWYQQKSSQAPKLLFHYYDKDFNNEADTPDNFQSRRPNTSFCFLDIRSPGLGDTAMYLCATGGASSYEQYFGPGTRLTVT.

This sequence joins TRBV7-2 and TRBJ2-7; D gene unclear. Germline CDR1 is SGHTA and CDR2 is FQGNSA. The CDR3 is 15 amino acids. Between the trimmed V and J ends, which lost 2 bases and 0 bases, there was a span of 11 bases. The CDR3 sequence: CASSLRANPSYEQYF. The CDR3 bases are TGTGCCAGCAGCTTACGAGCGAACCCCTCCTACGAGCAGTACTTC.

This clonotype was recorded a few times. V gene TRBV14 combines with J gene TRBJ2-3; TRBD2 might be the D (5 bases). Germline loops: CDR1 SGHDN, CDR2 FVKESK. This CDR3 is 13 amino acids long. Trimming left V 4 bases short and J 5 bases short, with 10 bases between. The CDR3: CASSRSLGDTQYF. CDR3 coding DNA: TGTGCCAGCAGCCGTTCACTAGGAGATACGCAGTATTTT.

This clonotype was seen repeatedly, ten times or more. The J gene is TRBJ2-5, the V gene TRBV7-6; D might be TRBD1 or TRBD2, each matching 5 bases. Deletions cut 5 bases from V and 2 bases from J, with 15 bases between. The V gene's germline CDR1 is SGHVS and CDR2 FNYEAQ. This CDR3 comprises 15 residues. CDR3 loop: CASSPAGADQETQYF. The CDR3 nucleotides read TGTGCCAGCAGCCCCGCCGGGGCAGATCAAGAGACCCAGTACTTC.

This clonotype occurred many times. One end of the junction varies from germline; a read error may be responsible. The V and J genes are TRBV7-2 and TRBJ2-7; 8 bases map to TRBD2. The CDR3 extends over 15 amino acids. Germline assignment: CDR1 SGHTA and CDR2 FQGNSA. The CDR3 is CASTRAAGGPSEQYF. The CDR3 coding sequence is TGTGCCAGCACCCGAGCGGCGGGAGGCCCCTCCGAGCAGTACTTT. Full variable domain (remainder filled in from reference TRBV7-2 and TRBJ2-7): GAGVSQSPSNKVTEKGKDVELRCDPISGHTALYWYRQSLGQGLEFLIYFQGNSAPDKSGLPSDRFSAERTGGSVSTLTIQRTQQEDSAVYLCASTRAAGGPSEQYFGPGTRLTVT.

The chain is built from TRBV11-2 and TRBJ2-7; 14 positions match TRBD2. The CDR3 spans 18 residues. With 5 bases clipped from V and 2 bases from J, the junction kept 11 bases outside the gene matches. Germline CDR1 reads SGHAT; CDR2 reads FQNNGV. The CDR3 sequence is CASSLTTGGLAGAYEQYF. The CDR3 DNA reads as TGTGCCAGCAGCCTGACCACAGGGGGACTAGCGGGGGCCTACGAGCAGTACTTC.

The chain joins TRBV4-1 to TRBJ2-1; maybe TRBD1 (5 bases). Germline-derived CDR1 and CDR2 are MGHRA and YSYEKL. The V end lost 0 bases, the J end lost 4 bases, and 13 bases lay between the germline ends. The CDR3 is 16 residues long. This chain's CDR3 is CASSQDETGFYNEQFF. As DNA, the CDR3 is TGCGCCAGCAGCCAAGATGAAACAGGTTTTTACAATGAGCAGTTCTTC.

The CDR3 DNA reads TGTGCCAGCAGGACGACAGGGGAAGCTTTCTTT. Translating gives CASRTTGEAFF. J is TRBJ1-1 and V is TRBV6-6; 7 nucleotides line up with TRBD1. This CDR3 is 11 amino acids long. The germline CDR1 and CDR2 sequences are MNHNY and SVGAGI (reference sequence). J gave up 8 bases and V 6 bases, and 3 bases lay outside the gene matches.

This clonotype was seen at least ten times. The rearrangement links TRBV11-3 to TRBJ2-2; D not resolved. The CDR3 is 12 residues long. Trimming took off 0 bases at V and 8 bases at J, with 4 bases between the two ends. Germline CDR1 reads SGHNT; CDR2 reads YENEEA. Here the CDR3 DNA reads TGTGCCAGCAGCTTAGAATCAGGGGAGCTGTTTTTT. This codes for CASSLESGELFF.

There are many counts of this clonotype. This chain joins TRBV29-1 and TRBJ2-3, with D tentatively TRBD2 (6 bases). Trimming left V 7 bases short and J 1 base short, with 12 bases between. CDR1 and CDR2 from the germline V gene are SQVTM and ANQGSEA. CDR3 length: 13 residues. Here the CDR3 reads CSAEASGTDTQYF. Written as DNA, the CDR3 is TGCAGCGCCGAGGCTAGCGGCACAGATACGCAGTATTTT.

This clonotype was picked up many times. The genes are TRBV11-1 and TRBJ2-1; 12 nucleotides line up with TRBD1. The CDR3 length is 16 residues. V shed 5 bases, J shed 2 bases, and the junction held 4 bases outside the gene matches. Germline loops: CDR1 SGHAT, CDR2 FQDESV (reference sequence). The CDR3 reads CASSEGTGGAYNEQFF. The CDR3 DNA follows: TGTGCCAGCAGCGAGGGGACAGGGGGCGCCTACAATGAGCAGTTCTTC.

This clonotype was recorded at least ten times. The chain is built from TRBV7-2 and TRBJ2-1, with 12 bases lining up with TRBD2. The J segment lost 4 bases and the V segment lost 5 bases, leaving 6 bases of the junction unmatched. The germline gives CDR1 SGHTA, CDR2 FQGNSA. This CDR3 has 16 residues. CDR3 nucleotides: TGTGCCAGCAGCAAAAGGACTAGCGGGGCGTACAATGAGCAGTTCTTC. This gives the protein CASSKRTSGAYNEQFF.

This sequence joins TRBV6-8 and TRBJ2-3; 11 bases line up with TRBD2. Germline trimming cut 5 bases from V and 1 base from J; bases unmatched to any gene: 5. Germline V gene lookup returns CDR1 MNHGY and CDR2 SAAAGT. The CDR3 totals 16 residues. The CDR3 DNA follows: TGTGCCAGCAGTCCCGGGACTAGCGGTTGCACAGATACGCAGTATTTT. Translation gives CASSPGTSGCTDTQYF.

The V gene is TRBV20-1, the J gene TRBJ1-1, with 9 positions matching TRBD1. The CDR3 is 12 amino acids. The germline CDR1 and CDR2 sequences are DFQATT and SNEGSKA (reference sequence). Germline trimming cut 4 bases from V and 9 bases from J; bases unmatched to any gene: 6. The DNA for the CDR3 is TGCAGTGCTAAACAGGGGGCCGAAAAAGCTTTCTTT. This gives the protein CSAKQGAEKAFF.

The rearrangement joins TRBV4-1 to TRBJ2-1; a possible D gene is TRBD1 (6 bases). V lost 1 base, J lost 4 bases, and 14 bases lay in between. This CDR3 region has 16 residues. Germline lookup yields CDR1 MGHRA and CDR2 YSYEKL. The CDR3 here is CASSQVSGTQYNEQFF. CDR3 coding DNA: TGCGCCAGCAGCCAAGTTTCGGGGACACAATACAATGAGCAGTTCTTC.

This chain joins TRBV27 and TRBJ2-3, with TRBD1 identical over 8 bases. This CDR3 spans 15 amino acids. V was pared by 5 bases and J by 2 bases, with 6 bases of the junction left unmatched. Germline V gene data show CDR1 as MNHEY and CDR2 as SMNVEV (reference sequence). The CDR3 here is CASSPRTGYTDTQYF. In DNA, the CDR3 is TGTGCCAGCAGTCCCAGGACAGGGTACACAGATACGCAGTATTTT.

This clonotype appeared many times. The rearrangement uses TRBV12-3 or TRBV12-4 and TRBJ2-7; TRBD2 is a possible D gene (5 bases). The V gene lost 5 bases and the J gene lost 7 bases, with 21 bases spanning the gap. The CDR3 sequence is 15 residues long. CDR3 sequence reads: CASSVKAAAPMEQYF. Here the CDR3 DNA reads TGTGCCAGCAGTGTGAAGGCAGCGGCCCCAATGGAGCAGTACTTC.

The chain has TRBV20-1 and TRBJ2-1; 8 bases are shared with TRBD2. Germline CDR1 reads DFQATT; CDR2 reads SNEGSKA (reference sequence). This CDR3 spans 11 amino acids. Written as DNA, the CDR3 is TGCAAGACTAGCGCCTACAATGAGCAGTTCTTC. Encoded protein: CKTSAYNEQFF.

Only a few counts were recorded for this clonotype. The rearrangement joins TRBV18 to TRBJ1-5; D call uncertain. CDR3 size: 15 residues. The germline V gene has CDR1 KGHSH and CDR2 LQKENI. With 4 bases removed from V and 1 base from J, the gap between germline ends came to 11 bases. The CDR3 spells CASSREGRSNQPQHF. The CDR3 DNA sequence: TGTGCCAGCTCACGGGAAGGGAGAAGCAATCAGCCCCAGCATTTT. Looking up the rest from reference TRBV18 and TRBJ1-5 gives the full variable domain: NAGVMQNPRHLVRRRGQEARLRCSPMKGHSHVYWYRQLPEEGLKFMVYLQKENIIDESGMPKERFSAEFPKEGPSILRIQQVVRGDSAAYFCASSREGRSNQPQHFGDGTRLSIL.